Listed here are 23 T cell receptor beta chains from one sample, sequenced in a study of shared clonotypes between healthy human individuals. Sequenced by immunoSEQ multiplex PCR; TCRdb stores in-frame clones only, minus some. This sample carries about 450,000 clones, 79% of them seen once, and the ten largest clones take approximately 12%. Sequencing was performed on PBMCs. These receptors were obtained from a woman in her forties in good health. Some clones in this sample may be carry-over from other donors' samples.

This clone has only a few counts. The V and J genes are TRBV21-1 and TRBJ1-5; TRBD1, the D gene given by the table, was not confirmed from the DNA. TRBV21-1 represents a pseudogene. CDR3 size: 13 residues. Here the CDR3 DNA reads TGTGCCAGCAAGGGGACAGGGGATCAGCCCCAGCATTTT. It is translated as CASKGTGDQPQHF.

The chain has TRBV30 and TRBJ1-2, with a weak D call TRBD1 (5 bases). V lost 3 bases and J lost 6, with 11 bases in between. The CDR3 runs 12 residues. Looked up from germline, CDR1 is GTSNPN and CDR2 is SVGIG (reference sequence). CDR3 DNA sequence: TGTGCCTGGAGCGGGGACGGTGATGGCTACACCTTC. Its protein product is CAWSGDGDGYTF.

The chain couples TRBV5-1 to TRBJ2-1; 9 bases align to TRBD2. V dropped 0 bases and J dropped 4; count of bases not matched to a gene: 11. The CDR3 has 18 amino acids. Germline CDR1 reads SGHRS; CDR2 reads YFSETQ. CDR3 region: CASSLASSSGARYNEQFF. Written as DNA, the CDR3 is TGCGCCAGCAGCTTGGCCTCGTCTAGCGGGGCCCGGTACAATGAGCAGTTCTTC. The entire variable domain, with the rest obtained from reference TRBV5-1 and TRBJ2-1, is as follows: KAGVTQTPRYLIKTRGQQVTLSCSPISGHRSVSWYQQTPGQGLQFLFEYFSETQRNKGNFPGRFSGRQFSNSRSEMNVSTLELGDSALYLCASSLASSSGARYNEQFFGPGTRLTVL.

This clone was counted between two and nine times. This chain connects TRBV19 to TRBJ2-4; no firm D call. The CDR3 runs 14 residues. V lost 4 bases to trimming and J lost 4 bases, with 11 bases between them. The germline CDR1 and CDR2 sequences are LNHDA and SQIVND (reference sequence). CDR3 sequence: CASSTPGLKNIQYF. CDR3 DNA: TGTGCCAGTAGTACCCCGGGCCTAAAAAACATTCAGTACTTC.

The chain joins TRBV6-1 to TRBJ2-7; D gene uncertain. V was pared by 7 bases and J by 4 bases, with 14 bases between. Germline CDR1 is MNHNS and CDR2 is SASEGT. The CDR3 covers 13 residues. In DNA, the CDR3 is TGTGCCAGCACCGACGTGCCCGTTTACGAGCAGTACTTC. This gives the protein CASTDVPVYEQYF.

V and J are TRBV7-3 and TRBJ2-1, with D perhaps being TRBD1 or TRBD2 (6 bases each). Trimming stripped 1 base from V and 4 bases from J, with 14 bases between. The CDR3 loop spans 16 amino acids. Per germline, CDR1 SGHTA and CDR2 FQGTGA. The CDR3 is CASSLIGGTIYNEQFF. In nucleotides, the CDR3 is TGTGCCAGCAGCTTAATAGGGGGGACCATTTACAATGAGCAGTTCTTC.

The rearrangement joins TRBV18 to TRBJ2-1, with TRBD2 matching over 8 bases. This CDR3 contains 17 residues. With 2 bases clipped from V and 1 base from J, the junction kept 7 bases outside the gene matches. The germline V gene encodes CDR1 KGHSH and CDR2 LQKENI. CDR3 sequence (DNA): TGTGCCAGCTCACCAGAAGCGGGAGAACGGTCCTACAATGAGCAGTTCTTC. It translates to CASSPEAGERSYNEQFF. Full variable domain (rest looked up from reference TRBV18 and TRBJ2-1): NAGVMQNPRHLVRRRGQEARLRCSPMKGHSHVYWYRQLPEEGLKFMVYLQKENIIDESGMPKERFSAEFPKEGPSILRIQQVVRGDSAAYFCASSPEAGERSYNEQFFGPGTRLTVL.

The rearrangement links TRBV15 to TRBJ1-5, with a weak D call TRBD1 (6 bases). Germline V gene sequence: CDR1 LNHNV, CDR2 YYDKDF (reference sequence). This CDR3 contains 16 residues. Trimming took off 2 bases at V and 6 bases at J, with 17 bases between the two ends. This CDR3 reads CATSRLPQGRFQPQHF. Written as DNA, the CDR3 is TGTGCCACCAGCAGACTGCCGCAGGGGAGGTTTCAGCCCCAGCATTTT.

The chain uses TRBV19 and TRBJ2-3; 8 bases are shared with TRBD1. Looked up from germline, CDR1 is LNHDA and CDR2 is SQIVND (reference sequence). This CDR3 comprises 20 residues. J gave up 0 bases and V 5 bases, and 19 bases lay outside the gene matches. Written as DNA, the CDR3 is TGTGCCAGTAGTGGACCGGGACAGGACATGGCGAGGGAGAGCACAGATACGCAGTATTTT. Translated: CASSGPGQDMARESTDTQYF.

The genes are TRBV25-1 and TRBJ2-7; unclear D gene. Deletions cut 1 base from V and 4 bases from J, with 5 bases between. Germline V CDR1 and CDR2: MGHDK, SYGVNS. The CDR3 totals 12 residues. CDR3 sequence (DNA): TGTGCCAGCAGTGAATGGCAGTACGAGCAGTACTTC. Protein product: CASSEWQYEQYF.

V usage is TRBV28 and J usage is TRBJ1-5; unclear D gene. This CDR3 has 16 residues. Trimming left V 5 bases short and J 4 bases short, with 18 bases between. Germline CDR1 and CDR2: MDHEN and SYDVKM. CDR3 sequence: CASSISRRGWNQPQHF. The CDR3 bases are TGTGCCAGCAGTATCTCCCGACGGGGTTGGAATCAGCCCCAGCATTTT.

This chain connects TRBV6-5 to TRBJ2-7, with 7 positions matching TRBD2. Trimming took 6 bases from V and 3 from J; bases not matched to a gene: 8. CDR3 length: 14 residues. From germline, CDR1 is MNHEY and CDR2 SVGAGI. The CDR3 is CASRPPGEGYEQYF. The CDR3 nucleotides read TGTGCCAGCAGGCCCCCGGGGGAGGGCTACGAGCAGTACTTC.

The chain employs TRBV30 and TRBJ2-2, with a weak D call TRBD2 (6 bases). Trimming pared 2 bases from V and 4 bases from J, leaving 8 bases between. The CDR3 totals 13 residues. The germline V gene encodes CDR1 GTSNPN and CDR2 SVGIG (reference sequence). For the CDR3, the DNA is TGTGCCTGGAGTTGGGGGGTCACCGGGGAGCTGTTTTTT. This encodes CAWSWGVTGELFF.

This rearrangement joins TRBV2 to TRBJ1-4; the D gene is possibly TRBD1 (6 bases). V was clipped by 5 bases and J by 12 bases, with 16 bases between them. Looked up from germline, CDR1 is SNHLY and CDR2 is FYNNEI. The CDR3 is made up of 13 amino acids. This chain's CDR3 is CASSPEGDRELFF. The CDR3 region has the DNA TGTGCCAGCAGTCCGGAGGGGGATAGGGAACTGTTTTTT. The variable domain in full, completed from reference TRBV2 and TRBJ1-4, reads EPEVTQTPSHQVTQMGQEVILRCVPISNHLYFYWYRQILGQKVEFLVSFYNNEISEKSEIFDDQFSVERPDGSNFTLKIRSTKLEDSAMYFCASSPEGDRELFFGSGTQLSVL.

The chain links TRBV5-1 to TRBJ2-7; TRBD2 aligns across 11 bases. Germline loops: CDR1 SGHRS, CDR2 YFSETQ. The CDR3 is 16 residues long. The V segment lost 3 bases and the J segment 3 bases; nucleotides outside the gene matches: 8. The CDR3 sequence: CASSSATSGNHYEQYF. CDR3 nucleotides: TGCGCCAGCAGCTCGGCGACTAGCGGGAATCACTACGAGCAGTACTTC.

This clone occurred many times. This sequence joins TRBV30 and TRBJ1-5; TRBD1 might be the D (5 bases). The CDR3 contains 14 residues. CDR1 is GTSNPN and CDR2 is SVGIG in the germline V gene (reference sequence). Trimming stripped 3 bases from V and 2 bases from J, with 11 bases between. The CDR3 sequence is CAWRGLGGNQPQHF. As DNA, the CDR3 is TGTGCCTGGAGGGGTCTGGGGGGCAATCAGCCCCAGCATTTT.

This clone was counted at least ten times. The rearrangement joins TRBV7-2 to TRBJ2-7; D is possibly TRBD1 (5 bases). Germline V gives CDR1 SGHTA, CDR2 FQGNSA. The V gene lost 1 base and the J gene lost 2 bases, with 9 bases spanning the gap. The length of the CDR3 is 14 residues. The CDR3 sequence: CASSLDRNTYEQYF. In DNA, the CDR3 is TGTGCCAGCAGCTTAGACAGGAATACCTACGAGCAGTACTTC.

The CDR3 is CASSQETGVHEQYF. In DNA form, the CDR3 reads TGCGCCAGCAGCCAAGAGACAGGGGTACACGAGCAGTACTTC. This sequence joins TRBV4-3 and TRBJ2-7; TRBD1 agrees at 8 bases. The CDR3 runs 14 residues. The V segment lost 0 bases and the J segment 5 bases; nucleotides outside the gene matches: 3. CDR1 is LGHNA, CDR2 YSLEER, per germline.

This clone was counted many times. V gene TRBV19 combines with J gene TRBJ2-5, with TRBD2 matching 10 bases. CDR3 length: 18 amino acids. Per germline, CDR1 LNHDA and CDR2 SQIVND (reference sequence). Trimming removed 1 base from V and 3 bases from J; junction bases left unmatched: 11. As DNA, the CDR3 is TGTGCCAGTAGTATAGGGGGGAGCGGGAGGGCTTGGAAAGAGACCCAGTACTTC. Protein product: CASSIGGSGRAWKETQYF.

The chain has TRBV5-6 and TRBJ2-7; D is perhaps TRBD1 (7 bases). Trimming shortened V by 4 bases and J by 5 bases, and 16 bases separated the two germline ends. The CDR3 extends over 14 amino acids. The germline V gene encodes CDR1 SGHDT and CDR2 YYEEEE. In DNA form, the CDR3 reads TGTGCCAGCAGCCCCGACGGAGGGGGCGACGAGCAGTACTTC. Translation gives CASSPDGGGDEQYF.

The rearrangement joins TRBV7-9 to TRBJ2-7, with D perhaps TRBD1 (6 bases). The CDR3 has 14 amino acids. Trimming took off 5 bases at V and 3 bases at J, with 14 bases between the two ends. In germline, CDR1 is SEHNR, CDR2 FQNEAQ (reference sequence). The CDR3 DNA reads TGTGCCAGCAGCCCACAGGGCGACAGCTACGAGCAGTACTTC. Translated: CASSPQGDSYEQYF.

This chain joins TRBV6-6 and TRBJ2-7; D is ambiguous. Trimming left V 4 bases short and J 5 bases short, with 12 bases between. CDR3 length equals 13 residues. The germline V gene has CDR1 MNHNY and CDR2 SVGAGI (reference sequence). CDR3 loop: CASSSLMNNEQYF. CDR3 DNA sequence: TGTGCCAGCAGTTCGCTAATGAACAACGAGCAGTACTTC.

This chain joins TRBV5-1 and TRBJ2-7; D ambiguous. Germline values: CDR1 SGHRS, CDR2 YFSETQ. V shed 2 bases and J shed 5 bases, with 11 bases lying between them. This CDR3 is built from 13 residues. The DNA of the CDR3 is TGCGCCAGCAGCTTAACATCGAAAAACGAGCAGTACTTC. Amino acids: CASSLTSKNEQYF.